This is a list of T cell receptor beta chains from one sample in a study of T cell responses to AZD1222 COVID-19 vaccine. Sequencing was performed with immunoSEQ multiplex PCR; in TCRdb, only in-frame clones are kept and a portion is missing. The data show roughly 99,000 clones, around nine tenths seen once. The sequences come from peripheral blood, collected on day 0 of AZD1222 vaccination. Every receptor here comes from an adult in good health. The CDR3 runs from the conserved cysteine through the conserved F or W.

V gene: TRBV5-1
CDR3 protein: CASSLSTGANSPLHF

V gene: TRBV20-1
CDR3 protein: CSASPPGRGGVTLHF

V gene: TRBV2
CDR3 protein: CASRQDIGNQPQHF

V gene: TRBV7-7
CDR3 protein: CASSLGHSSTDTQYF

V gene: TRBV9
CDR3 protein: CASSVGWSLQETQYF

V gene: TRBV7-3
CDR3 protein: CASSLNYLGDAISANYGYTF

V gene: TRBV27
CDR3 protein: CASSFDLGDEQYF

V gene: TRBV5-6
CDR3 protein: CASSLVQVKKEAFF

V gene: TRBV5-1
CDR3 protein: CASSPGGGGLSETQYF

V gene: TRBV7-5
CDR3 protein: CARSLVAGSGNNTGELFF